This entry lists 27 T cell receptor beta chains sequenced from one sample in a study of T cells after posttransplantation cyclophosphamide. Produced via immunoSEQ multiplex PCR; TCRdb's table is partial and in-frame only. The sample yields around 35,000 clones, without any singletons. The sample consisted of PBMCs. Source of these receptors: a woman aged 50 to 60 in good health and a related stem cell transplant donor.

Many counts were recorded for this clone. The chain employs TRBV27 and TRBJ2-1; TRBD2 matches at 8 bases. Germline V gives CDR1 MNHEY, CDR2 SMNVEV (reference sequence). This CDR3 has 17 residues. V was clipped by 3 bases and J by 6 bases; unmatched bases: 13. The CDR3 loop is CASSLVGSGIFGNEQFF. The CDR3 DNA reads as TGTGCCAGCAGTTTGGTTGGTAGCGGGATATTTGGCAATGAGCAGTTCTTC.

This clone was counted at least ten times. The V and J genes are TRBV9 and TRBJ1-2; 7 nucleotides align to TRBD1. V dropped 4 bases and J dropped 4; count of bases not matched to a gene: 7. CDR1 SGDLS and CDR2 YYNGEE come from the germline V gene. The CDR3 loop spans 14 amino acids. The CDR3: CASSTPGTAYGYTF. The CDR3 DNA is TGTGCCAGCAGCACGCCGGGGACAGCCTATGGCTACACCTTC.

This chain connects TRBV24-1 to TRBJ2-7, with D perhaps TRBD2 (5 bases). Germline values: CDR1 KGHDR, CDR2 SFDVKD. This CDR3 region has 15 residues. V gave up 1 base and J gave up 6 bases, with 15 bases separating them. The CDR3, as DNA: TGTGCCACCAGTGATTTAGAGGGTAGATCTGGCGAGCAGTACTTC. Its translation: CATSDLEGRSGEQYF.

This clone was found many times. The chain has TRBV6-1 and TRBJ1-3, with D tentatively TRBD1 (6 bases). The CDR3 sequence is 17 residues long. The V end was cut by 4 bases, the J end by 0 bases, with 16 bases between. Germline CDR1 reads MNHNS; CDR2 reads SASEGT. In DNA, the CDR3 is TGTGCCAGCAGTGTGACAGGTGGAAGGCACTCTGGAAACACCATATATTTT. Protein: CASSVTGGRHSGNTIYF.

This clone was seen many times. J is TRBJ2-7 and V is TRBV11-2; no clear D. V was cut by 1 base and J by 0 bases, with 7 bases left in between. CDR3 size: 14 residues. Germline-derived CDR1 and CDR2 are SGHAT and FQNNGV. CDR3 sequence (DNA): TGTGCCAGCAGCTTAGTGGGCAACTCCTACGAGCAGTACTTC. The encoded protein is CASSLVGNSYEQYF.

This clone has at least ten counts. The chain combines TRBV19 with TRBJ2-7; D might be TRBD1 (6 bases). The CDR3 sequence is 13 residues long. V dropped 5 bases and J dropped 4 bases, with 12 bases sitting between them. The germline V gene encodes CDR1 LNHDA and CDR2 SQIVND (reference sequence). CDR3 in amino acids: CASSVDRLYEQYF. The DNA of the CDR3 is TGTGCCAGTAGTGTTGACAGGTTGTACGAGCAGTACTTC.

In its sample, this clone was seen many times. This chain uses TRBV28 with TRBJ1-3; D not certain. V lost 2 bases and J 0 bases, leaving 5 bases between the germline ends. The CDR3 runs 14 residues. Germline V gene lookup returns CDR1 MDHEN and CDR2 SYDVKM. This CDR3 reads CASSLQISGNTIYF. The CDR3 bases are TGTGCCAGCAGTTTACAAATCTCTGGAAACACCATATATTTT.

This clone was observed many times. V usage is TRBV4-2 and J usage is TRBJ2-5; perhaps TRBD1 as D (5 bases). Germline CDR1 reads LGHNA; CDR2 reads YNFKEQ. The CDR3 totals 16 residues. V dropped 2 bases and J dropped 4 bases, with 17 bases sitting between them. The CDR3 here is CASSQRSAGQGETQYF. CDR3 in DNA: TGTGCCAGCAGCCAAAGATCCGCAGGGCAAGGAGAGACCCAGTACTTC.

This clone turned up a few times. This sequence joins TRBV6-2 or TRBV6-3 and TRBJ2-5; no clear D gene. This CDR3 has 13 residues. Trimming shortened V by 2 bases and J by 5 bases, and 9 bases separated the two germline ends. The germline V gene has CDR1 MNHEY and CDR2 SVGEGT. CDR3 nucleotides: TGTGCCAGCAGTTACCATCAACGGGAGACCCAGTACTTC. Translation gives CASSYHQRETQYF.

This clone was picked up many times. The V and J genes are TRBV4-2 and TRBJ1-3; no definite D call. Trimming cost V 2 bases and J 0 bases, with 8 bases left between them. CDR1 and CDR2 from the germline V gene are LGHNA and YNFKEQ. The CDR3 runs 15 residues. The CDR3 reads CASSQHYISGNTIYF. The CDR3 DNA follows: TGTGCCAGCAGCCAACACTATATCTCTGGAAACACCATATATTTT.

This clone has ten or more counts. The chain's CDR3 is CASSPTGTSGSRYNEQFF. CDR3 DNA: TGCGCCAGCAGCCCTACCGGGACTAGCGGGAGTCGGTACAATGAGCAGTTCTTC. The chain combines TRBV5-1 with TRBJ2-1, with 14 bases aligning to TRBD2. The CDR3 runs 18 residues. The germline V gene encodes CDR1 SGHRS and CDR2 YFSETQ. V shed 4 bases, J shed 4 bases, and the junction held 10 bases outside the gene matches. Full variable domain (outside the CDR3, taken from reference TRBV5-1 and TRBJ2-1): KAGVTQTPRYLIKTRGQQVTLSCSPISGHRSVSWYQQTPGQGLQFLFEYFSETQRNKGNFPGRFSGRQFSNSRSEMNVSTLELGDSALYLCASSPTGTSGSRYNEQFFGPGTRLTVL.

This clone was seen a handful of times. V usage is TRBV9 and J usage is TRBJ2-5, with D perhaps matching TRBD2 (6 bases). This CDR3 has 13 residues. V shed 0 bases and J shed 5 bases, with 8 bases lying between them. Per the germline V gene, CDR1 is SGDLS and CDR2 is YYNGEE. This CDR3 reads CASSVGGVETQYF. DNA for the CDR3: TGTGCCAGCAGCGTAGGGGGGGTTGAGACCCAGTACTTC.

This clone showed up many times. The rearrangement links TRBV2 to TRBJ2-5; D gene uncertain. CDR1 and CDR2 (germline): SNHLY, FYNNEI. The CDR3 is 13 residues long. Trimming left V 5 bases short and J 2 bases short, with 9 bases between. The CDR3 is CASSTTEQETQYF. CDR3 bases: TGTGCCAGCAGTACCACAGAGCAAGAGACCCAGTACTTC.

This clone was seen ten or more times. The rearrangement uses TRBV5-6 and TRBJ2-2; TRBD2 matches 7 bases. V trimming: 1 base; J trimming: 5 bases; junction bases outside the gene matches: 2. Germline lookup yields CDR1 SGHDT and CDR2 YYEEEE. The CDR3 is 14 residues long. The CDR3 sequence: CASSLPGGTGELFF. In DNA form, the CDR3 reads TGTGCCAGCAGCTTGCCCGGGGGGACCGGGGAGCTGTTTTTT.

At least ten counts were recorded for this clone. V and J are TRBV7-2 and TRBJ1-2, with D perhaps TRBD1 (6 bases). V was trimmed by 2 bases and J by 2 bases, leaving 12 bases between them. This CDR3 spans 15 amino acids. In germline, CDR1 is SGHTA, CDR2 FQGNSA. DNA of the CDR3: TGTGCCAGCAGCTTAAATCCCGACAGGAACTATGGCTACACCTTC. Encoded protein: CASSLNPDRNYGYTF.

This clone has a count of ten or more. The CDR3 sequence: CASSTRLAPQSEQFF. The CDR3 DNA reads as TGTGCCAGCAGCACCCGACTAGCGCCCCAAAGCGAGCAGTTCTTC. The V and J genes are TRBV7-3 and TRBJ2-1, with 8 nucleotides matching TRBD2. The trim removed 5 bases at V and 10 bases at J, leaving 13 bases unmatched. The CDR3 extends over 15 amino acids. Germline loops: CDR1 SGHTA, CDR2 FQGTGA. Complete variable domain (other parts from reference TRBV7-3 and TRBJ2-1): GAGVSQTPSNKVTEKGKYVELRCDPISGHTALYWYRQSLGQGPEFLIYFQGTGAADDSGLPNDRFFAVRPEGSVSTLKIQRTERGDSAVYLCASSTRLAPQSEQFFGPGTRLTVL.

The chain has TRBV2 and TRBJ2-1; 10 nucleotides agree with TRBD1. V lost 11 bases and J lost 6; bases outside the gene matches: 7. CDR3 size: 13 residues. The germline V gene encodes CDR1 SNHLY and CDR2 FYNNEI. CDR3 loop: CAGPRDRGNEQFF. CDR3 DNA sequence: TGTGCCGGCCCCCGGGACAGGGGCAATGAGCAGTTCTTC.

The sample holds many counts of this clone. The chain uses TRBV2 and TRBJ2-7; 7 bases are a match to TRBD1. CDR3 size: 15 residues. Germline trimming cut 6 bases from V and 4 bases from J; bases unmatched to any gene: 12. Germline lookup yields CDR1 SNHLY and CDR2 FYNNEI. The CDR3 DNA reads TGTGCCAGCAGAGGTACAGGGGATGGGGTTTACGAGCAGTACTTC. It is translated as CASRGTGDGVYEQYF.

This clone was observed many times. The chain carries TRBV11-2 and TRBJ2-7; a weak D match, TRBD2 (5 bases). This CDR3 contains 14 residues. The ends were cut back, 5 bases at V and 3 bases at J, with 14 bases in the middle. CDR1 and CDR2 (germline): SGHAT, FQNNGV. The DNA for the CDR3 is TGTGCCAGCAGCCTCAAACCGGGGAGCTACGAGCAGTACTTC. Translated: CASSLKPGSYEQYF. The whole variable domain, remainder taken from reference TRBV11-2 and TRBJ2-7, is EAGVAQSPRYKIIEKRQSVAFWCNPISGHATLYWYQQILGQGPKLLIQFQNNGVVDDSQLPKDRFSAERLKGVDSTLKIQPAKLEDSAVYLCASSLKPGSYEQYFGPGTRLTVT.

This clone occurred many times. This chain uses TRBV4-1 with TRBJ1-2; D unresolved. There are 15 residues in the CDR3. Between the trimmed V and J ends, which lost 0 bases and 3 bases, there was a span of 11 bases. The germline V gene has CDR1 MGHRA and CDR2 YSYEKL. The chain's CDR3 is CASSQDLSEYYGYTF. The CDR3 DNA is TGCGCCAGCAGCCAAGATTTGTCAGAATACTATGGCTACACCTTC.

Only a few counts were recorded for this clone. V usage is TRBV11-1 and J usage is TRBJ1-4; no firm D call. This CDR3 comprises 15 residues. Germline lookup yields CDR1 SGHAT and CDR2 FQDESV (reference sequence). V was cut by 2 bases and J by 8 bases, with 15 bases left in between. CDR3 coding DNA: TGTGCCAGCAGCTTAAGTGCAGGAATAGGCGAAAAACTGTTTTTT. Its translation is CASSLSAGIGEKLFF.

The sample holds many counts of this clone. The chain is built from TRBV6-2 or TRBV6-3 and TRBJ1-1; D is undetermined. The germline CDR1 and CDR2 sequences are MNHEY and SVGEGT. V was clipped by 6 bases and J by 3 bases, with 8 bases between them. The length of the CDR3 is 12 residues. The CDR3 sequence: CASRPDDTEAFF. The DNA for the CDR3 is TGTGCCAGCAGACCAGATGACACTGAAGCTTTCTTT.

This clone was counted ten times or more. The chain combines TRBV18 with TRBJ2-1; 9 bases are a match to TRBD2. Trimming cost V 2 bases and J 1 base; bases outside gene matches: 6. Germline assignment: CDR1 KGHSH and CDR2 LQKENI. This CDR3 region has 17 residues. DNA of the CDR3: TGTGCCAGCTCACCAAGAGCGGGAGGCCAATCCTACAATGAGCAGTTCTTC. Protein product: CASSPRAGGQSYNEQFF.

This clone was detected a few times. CDR3 in amino acids: CASSLDPVLAGYTF. The CDR3 region has the DNA TGTGCCAGCAGTTTAGACCCGGTCCTAGCTGGCTACACCTTC. The J gene is TRBJ1-2, the V gene TRBV12-3 or TRBV12-4, with D unclear. V lost 1 base and J 7 bases, leaving 13 bases between the germline ends. The CDR3 is 14 residues long.

This clone was recorded a few times. The rearrangement joins TRBV4-1 to TRBJ2-5; TRBD2 agrees at 8 bases. V trimming: 0 bases; J trimming: 4 bases; junction bases outside the gene matches: 16. This CDR3 has 19 amino acids. Germline CDR1 is MGHRA and CDR2 is YSYEKL. CDR3 region: CASSQDPGLAGGRRETQYF. In DNA, the CDR3 is TGCGCCAGCAGCCAAGACCCGGGGCTAGCGGGTGGAAGGAGAGAGACCCAGTACTTC.

There are many counts of this clone. The CDR3 DNA is TGTGCCAGCAGCCTGTTGAGGAGCGGGAGCTCCTACGAGCAGTACTTC. Protein product: CASSLLRSGSSYEQYF. The J gene is TRBJ2-7, the V gene TRBV7-8; 8 bases are a match to TRBD2. The germline V gene encodes CDR1 SGHVS and CDR2 FQNEAQ. Germline trimming cut 5 bases from V and 0 bases from J; bases unmatched to any gene: 9. The CDR3 covers 16 residues.

In its sample, this clone was seen many times. The genes are TRBV6-1 and TRBJ1-1; TRBD1 matches at 7 bases. In germline, CDR1 is MNHNS, CDR2 SASEGT. The ends lost 6 bases at V and 5 bases at J; junction bases unmatched: 12. The CDR3 length is 15 residues. Here the CDR3 reads CASRTGKAGGTEAFF. The CDR3 DNA reads as TGTGCCAGCAGGACAGGGAAGGCAGGGGGAACTGAAGCTTTCTTT.